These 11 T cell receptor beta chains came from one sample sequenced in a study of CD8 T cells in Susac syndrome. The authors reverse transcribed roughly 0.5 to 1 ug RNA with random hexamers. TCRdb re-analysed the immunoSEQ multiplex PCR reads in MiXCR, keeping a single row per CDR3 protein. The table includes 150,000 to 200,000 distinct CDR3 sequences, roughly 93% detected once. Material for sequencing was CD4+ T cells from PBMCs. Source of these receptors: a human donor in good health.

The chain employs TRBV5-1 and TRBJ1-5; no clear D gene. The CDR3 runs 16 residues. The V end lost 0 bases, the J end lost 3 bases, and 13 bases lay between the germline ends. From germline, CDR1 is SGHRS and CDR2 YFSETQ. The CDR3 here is CASSLGPETDNQPQHF. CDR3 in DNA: TGCGCCAGCAGCTTGGGCCCTGAGACCGACAATCAGCCCCAGCATTTT. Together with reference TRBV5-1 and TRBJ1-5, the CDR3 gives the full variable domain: KAGVTQTPRYLIKTRGQQVTLSCSPISGHRSVSWYQQTPGQGLQFLFEYFSETQRNKGNFPGRFSGRQFSNSRSEMNVSTLELGDSALYLCASSLGPETDNQPQHFGDGTRLSIL.

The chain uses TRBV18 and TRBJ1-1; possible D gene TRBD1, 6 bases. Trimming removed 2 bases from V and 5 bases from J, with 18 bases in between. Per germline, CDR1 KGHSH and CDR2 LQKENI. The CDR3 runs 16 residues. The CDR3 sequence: CASSPSPQGLETEAFF. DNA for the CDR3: TGTGCCAGCTCACCATCGCCCCAGGGGTTGGAAACTGAAGCTTTCTTT.

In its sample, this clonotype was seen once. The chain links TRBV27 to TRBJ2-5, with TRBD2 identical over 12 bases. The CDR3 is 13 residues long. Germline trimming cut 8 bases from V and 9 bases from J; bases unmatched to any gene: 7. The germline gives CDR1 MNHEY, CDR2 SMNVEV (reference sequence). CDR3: CASRLAGGEAQYF. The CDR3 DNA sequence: TGTGCCAGCCGGCTAGCGGGGGGGGAGGCCCAGTACTTC.

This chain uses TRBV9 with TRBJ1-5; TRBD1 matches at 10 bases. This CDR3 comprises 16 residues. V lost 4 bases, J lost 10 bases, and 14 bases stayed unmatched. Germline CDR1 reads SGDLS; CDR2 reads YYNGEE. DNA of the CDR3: TGTGCCAGCAGCCCAGGGATGGGGGACAGGGGCCAACCCCAGCATTTT. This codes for CASSPGMGDRGQPQHF.

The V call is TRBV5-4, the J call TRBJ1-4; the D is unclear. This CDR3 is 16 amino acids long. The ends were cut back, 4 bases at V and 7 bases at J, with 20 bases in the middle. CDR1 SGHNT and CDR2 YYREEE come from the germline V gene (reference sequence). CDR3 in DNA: TGTGCCAGCAGCGGATCAGGACCGGGTGTAGGTGAAAAACTGTTTTTT. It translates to CASSGSGPGVGEKLFF.

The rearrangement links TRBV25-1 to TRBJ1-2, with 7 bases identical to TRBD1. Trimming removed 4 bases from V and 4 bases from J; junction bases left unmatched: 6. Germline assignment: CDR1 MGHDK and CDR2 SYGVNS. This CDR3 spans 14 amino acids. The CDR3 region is CASSVPGQSYGYTF. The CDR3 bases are TGTGCCAGCAGTGTTCCGGGACAGAGCTATGGCTACACCTTC.

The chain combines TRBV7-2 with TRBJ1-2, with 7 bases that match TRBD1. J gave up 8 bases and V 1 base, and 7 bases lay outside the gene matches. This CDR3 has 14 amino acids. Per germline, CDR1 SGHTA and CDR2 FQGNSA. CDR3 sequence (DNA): TGTGCCAGCAGCTTAGTTCTCAGGGGGGAAGGCTACACCTTC. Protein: CASSLVLRGEGYTF.

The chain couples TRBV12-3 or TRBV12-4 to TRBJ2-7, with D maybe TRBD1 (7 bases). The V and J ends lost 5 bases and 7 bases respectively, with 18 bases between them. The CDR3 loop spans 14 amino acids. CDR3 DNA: TGTGCCAGCAGTCAGACAGGGCCCCGGGGGGAGCAGTACTTC. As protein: CASSQTGPRGEQYF.

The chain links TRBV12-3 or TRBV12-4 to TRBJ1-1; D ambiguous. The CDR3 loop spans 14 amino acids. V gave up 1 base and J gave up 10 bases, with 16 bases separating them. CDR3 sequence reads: CASSLGDVRVRAFF. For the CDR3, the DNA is TGTGCCAGCAGTTTAGGCGACGTTAGGGTCAGAGCTTTCTTT.

The CDR3 DNA sequence: TGTGCCAGCAGCCGGGACAGGAACAATCAGCCCCAGCATTTT. Its translation: CASSRDRNNQPQHF. This chain connects TRBV3-1 to TRBJ1-5; 8 positions agree with TRBD1. The CDR3 has 14 residues. The V and J ends lost 4 bases and 3 bases, in that order; junction bases with no gene match: 2. Germline loops: CDR1 LGHDT, CDR2 YNNKEL (reference sequence).

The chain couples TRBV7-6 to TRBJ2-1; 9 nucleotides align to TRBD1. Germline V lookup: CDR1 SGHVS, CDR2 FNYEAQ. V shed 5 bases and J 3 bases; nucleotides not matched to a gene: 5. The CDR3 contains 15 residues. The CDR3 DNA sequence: TGTGCCAGCAGCGGACCGGGACAGGGCTACAATGAGCAGTTCTTC. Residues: CASSGPGQGYNEQFF.